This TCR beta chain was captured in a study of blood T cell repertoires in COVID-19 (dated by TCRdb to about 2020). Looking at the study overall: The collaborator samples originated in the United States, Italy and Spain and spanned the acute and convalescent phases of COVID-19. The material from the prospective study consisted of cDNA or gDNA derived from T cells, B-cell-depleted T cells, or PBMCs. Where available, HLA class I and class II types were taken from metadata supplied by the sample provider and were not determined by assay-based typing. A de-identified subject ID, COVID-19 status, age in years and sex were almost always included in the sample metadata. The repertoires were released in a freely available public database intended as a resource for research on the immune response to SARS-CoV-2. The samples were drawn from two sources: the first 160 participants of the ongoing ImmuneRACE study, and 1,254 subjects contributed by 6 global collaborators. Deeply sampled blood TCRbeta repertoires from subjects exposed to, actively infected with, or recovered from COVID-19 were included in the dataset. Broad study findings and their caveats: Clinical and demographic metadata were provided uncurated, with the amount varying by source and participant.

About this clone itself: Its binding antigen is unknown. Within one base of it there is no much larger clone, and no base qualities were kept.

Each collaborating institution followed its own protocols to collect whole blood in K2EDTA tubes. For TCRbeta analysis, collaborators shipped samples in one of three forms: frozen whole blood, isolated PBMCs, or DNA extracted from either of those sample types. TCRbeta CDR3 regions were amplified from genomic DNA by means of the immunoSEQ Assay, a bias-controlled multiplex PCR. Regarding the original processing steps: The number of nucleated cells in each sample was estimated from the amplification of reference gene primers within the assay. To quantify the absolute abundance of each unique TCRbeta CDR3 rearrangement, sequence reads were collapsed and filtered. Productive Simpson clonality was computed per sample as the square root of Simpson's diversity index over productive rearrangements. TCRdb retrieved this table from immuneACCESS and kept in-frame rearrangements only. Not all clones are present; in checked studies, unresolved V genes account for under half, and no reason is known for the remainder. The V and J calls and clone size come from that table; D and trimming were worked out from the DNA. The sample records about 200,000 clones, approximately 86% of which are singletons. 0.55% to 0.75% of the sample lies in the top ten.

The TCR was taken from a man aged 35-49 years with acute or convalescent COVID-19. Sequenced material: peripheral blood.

The DNA sequence follows: TGTGCCAGTAGACAGGGGTATCAGCCCCAGCATTTT. This is translated as CASRQGYQPQHF. The V and J genes are TRBV19 and TRBJ1-5; TRBD1 aligns with 7 central bases. The CDR3 runs 12 residues from the cysteine to the phenylalanine. The only DNA kept is the CDR3, 36 bases in frame from the first base. V has 6 bases trimmed and J has 5 bases trimmed; junction bases matching no gene number 1. CDR1 LNHDA and CDR2 SQIVND were looked up in the germline V gene (reference sequence).